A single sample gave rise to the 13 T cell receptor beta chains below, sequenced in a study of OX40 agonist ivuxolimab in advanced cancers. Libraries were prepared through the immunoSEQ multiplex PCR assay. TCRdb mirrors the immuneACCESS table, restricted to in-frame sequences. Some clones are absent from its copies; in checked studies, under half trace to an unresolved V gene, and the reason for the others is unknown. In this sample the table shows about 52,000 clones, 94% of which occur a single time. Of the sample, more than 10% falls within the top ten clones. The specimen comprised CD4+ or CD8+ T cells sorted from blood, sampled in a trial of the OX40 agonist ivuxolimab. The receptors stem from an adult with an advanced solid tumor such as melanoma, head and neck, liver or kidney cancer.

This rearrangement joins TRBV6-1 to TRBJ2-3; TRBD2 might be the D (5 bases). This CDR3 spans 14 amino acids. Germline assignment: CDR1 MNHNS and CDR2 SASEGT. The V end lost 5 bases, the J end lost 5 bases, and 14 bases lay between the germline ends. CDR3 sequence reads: CASSPPLAGDTQYF. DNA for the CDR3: TGTGCCAGCAGTCCCCCCCTAGCTGGAGATACGCAGTATTTT.

The CDR3 DNA reads as TGTGCCAGCGTCCCCCCTGAGACAGGGAACACTGAAGCTTTCTTT. Protein: CASVPPETGNTEAFF. V is TRBV28 and J is TRBJ1-1, with a weak D call TRBD1 (6 bases). V was shortened by 8 bases and J by 1 base, with 17 bases between the two germline ends. Germline lookup yields CDR1 MDHEN and CDR2 SYDVKM. This CDR3 region has 15 residues.

This CDR3 is CASSQEPRPYEQYF. Written as DNA, the CDR3 is TGTGCCAGCAGCCAAGAACCCCGGCCCTACGAGCAGTACTTC. This sequence joins TRBV14 and TRBJ2-7, with D unresolved. In germline, CDR1 is SGHDN, CDR2 FVKESK. The CDR3 contains 14 residues. The germline V and J ends were trimmed by 0 bases and 2 bases, with 8 bases remaining between them.

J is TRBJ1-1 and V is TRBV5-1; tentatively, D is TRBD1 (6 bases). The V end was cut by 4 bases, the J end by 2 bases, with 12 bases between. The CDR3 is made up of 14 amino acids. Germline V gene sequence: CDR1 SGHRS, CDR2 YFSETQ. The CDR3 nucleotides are TGCGCCAGCAGCAGAGAAGGGGGAAACACTGAAGCTTTCTTT. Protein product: CASSREGGNTEAFF.

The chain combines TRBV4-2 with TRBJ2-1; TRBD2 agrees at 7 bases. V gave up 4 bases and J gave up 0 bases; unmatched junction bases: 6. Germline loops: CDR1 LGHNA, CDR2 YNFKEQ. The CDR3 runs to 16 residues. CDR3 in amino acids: CASSPMGGSSYNEQFF. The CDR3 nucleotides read TGTGCCAGCAGCCCGATGGGGGGGAGCTCCTACAATGAGCAGTTCTTC.

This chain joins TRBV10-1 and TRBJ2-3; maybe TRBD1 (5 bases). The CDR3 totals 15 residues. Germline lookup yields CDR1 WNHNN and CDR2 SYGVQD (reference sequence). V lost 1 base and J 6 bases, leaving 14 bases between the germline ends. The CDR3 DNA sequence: TGCGCCAGCAGTGAGTACGACAGCTCTATGGATACGCAGTATTTT. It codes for CASSEYDSSMDTQYF.

The CDR3 spells CASSYLAGELFF. DNA of the CDR3: TGTGCCAGCAGCTACCTCGCCGGGGAGCTGTTTTTT. V usage is TRBV7-2 and J usage is TRBJ2-2; no definite D call. The CDR3 length is 12 residues. Germline lookup yields CDR1 SGHTA and CDR2 FQGNSA. V dropped 4 bases and J dropped 6 bases, with 6 bases sitting between them.

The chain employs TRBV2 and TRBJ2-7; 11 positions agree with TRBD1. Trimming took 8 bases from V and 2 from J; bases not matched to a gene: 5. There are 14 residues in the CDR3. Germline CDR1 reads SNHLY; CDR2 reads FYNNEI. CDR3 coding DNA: TGTGCCAGCGGTGGGACAGGGGGGACCTACGAGCAGTACTTC. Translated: CASGGTGGTYEQYF.

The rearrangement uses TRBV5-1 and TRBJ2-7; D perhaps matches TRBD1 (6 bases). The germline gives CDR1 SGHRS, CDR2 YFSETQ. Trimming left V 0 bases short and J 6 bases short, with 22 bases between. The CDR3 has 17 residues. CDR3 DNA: TGCGCCAGCAGCTTGGCAGGGGATTGGGTCCCTGATGGCGAGCAGTACTTC. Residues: CASSLAGDWVPDGEQYF.

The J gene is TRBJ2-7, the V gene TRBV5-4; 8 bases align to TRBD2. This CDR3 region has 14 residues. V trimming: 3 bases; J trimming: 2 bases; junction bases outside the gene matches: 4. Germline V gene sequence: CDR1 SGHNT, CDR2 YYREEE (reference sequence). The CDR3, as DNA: TGTGCCAGCAGCTCGGGACTAGGGGCCTACGAGCAGTACTTC. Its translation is CASSSGLGAYEQYF.

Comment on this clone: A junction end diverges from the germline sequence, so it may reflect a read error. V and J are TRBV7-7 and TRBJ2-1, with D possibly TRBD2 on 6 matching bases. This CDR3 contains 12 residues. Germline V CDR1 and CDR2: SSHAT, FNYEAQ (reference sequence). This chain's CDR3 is CASSWGGNEQFF. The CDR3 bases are TGTGCTAGCAGCTGGGGAGGCAATGAGCAGTTCTTC.

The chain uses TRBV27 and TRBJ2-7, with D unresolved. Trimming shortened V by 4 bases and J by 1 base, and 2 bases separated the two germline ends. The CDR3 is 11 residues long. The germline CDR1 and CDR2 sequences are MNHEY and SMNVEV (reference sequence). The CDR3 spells CASSSSYEQYF. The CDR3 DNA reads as TGTGCCAGCAGTTCGTCCTACGAGCAGTACTTC.

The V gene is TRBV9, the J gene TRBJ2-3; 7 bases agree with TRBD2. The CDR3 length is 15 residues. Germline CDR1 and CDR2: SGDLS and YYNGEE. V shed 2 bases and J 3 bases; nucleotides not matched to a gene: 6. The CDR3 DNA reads TGTGCCAGCAGCGTGGCCGCGGGAGCAACAGATACGCAGTATTTT. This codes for CASSVAAGATDTQYF.